This TCR beta chain is from a study of persistence of HIV-infected CD4 T cells. Study-wide background: A larger, less memory-rich fraction responded to anti-CD3/anti-CD28 beads than to antigen. Study-level findings and limits: Bulk TCR data could not be restricted to HIV-1-infected CMV-responding cells.

The libraries were made with immunoSEQ version 4 in survey mode. Each sample used up to 1 ug genomic DNA diluted to roughly 10 ng/uL. The method was immunoSEQ multiplex PCR; TCRdb's version includes in-frame clones alone and lacks a portion of them. The sample holds over 35,000 clones, about 89% seen once. CDR1 and CDR2 from the germline V gene are SEHNR and FQNEAQ (reference sequence). This CDR3 contains 14 residues. V lost 4 bases and J 3 bases, leaving 12 bases between the germline ends. This clone appeared a few times. Its antigen is not identified. This nonspecific control used anti-CD3/anti-CD28 bead stimulation of CD4+ T cells. Sorting selected CD4+ T cells upregulating both CD40 ligand and CD69. CD8+ T cells were removed from PBMCs prior to stimulation.

Sequencing was performed on CD4+ T cells sorted from PBMCs after roughly 18-hour stimulation, taken from a patient who received antiretroviral therapy. This clonotype was obtained from an adult man with HIV who was CMV-seropositive. The chain joins TRBV7-9 to TRBJ1-1, with D perhaps TRBD1 (5 bases). This CDR3 is CASSSRGGDTEAFF. Written as DNA, the CDR3 is TGTGCCAGCAGCTCCCGGGGGGGGGACACTGAAGCTTTCTTT.